Following are 29 T cell receptor beta chains from one sample sequenced in a study of T-cell memory formation after mild COVID-19 (dated by TCRdb to about 2021). Library prep was done by 5' RACE. The run used an Illumina NovaSeq 6000. The raw public data were reprocessed by TCRdb itself: fastp quality trimming at Q25, MiXCR clonotype calling, in-frame beta chains only. Rows matching on CDR3 protein sequence are summarized as one entry with the most common DNA and genes. This sample is represented by about 170,000 distinct CDR3 sequences; 13% of them were singletons. The biggest ten clones account for approximately 3.3% of the sample. The sequenced sample was PBMCs or a T cell subset sorted from them (not recorded which). These receptors were taken from a man between 18 and 29 years old who had mild COVID-19 (a few samples of this study predate the infection). The sample titles of this study are shuffled in the database, so cell type and time point are left out; the donor was told from shared clones.

The chain links TRBV7-6 to TRBJ2-7; TRBD1 matches 9 bases. The CDR3 loop spans 15 amino acids. Germline CDR1 SGHVS, CDR2 FNYEAQ. V was pared by 5 bases and J by 2 bases, with 7 bases of the junction left unmatched. In nucleotides, the CDR3 is TGTGCCAGCAGCCCCGGGACAGGGCGAGCCTACGAGCAGTACTTC. The encoded protein is CASSPGTGRAYEQYF.

The chain links TRBV6-2 or TRBV6-3 to TRBJ2-3; a possible D gene is TRBD1 (5 bases). Per the germline V gene, CDR1 is MNHEY and CDR2 is SVGEGT. V dropped 6 bases and J dropped 5 bases, with 9 bases sitting between them. This CDR3 has 12 amino acids. The CDR3 reads CASRDQGDTQYF. Here the CDR3 DNA reads TGTGCCAGCAGAGACCAGGGAGATACGCAGTATTTT.

This rearrangement joins TRBV12-3 or TRBV12-4 to TRBJ1-1; no definite D call. The length of the CDR3 is 16 residues. V lost 2 bases and J 3 bases, leaving 16 bases between the germline ends. CDR3 sequence: CASSLPGRSLDTEAFF. DNA for the CDR3: TGTGCCAGCAGTTTACCGGGCAGGAGCCTTGACACTGAAGCTTTCTTT.

V and J are TRBV7-2 and TRBJ2-5; 7 nucleotides match TRBD1. CDR3 length equals 15 residues. The ends lost 5 bases at V and 0 bases at J; junction bases unmatched: 6. The V gene's germline CDR1 is SGHTA and CDR2 FQGNSA. In DNA form, the CDR3 reads TGTGCCAGCAGCGTCGACAGGGCGCACCAAGAGACCCAGTACTTC. Translating gives CASSVDRAHQETQYF.

This clonotype occurred once. A clone one base away is much larger, so this may be a read error. Written as DNA, the CDR3 is TGTGCCAGCGAGAACACCGGGGAGCTGTTTTTT. It specifies CASENTGELFF. V and J are TRBV18 and TRBJ2-2; D ambiguous. Trimming left V 8 bases short and J 1 base short, with 2 bases between. Germline lookup yields CDR1 KGHSH and CDR2 LQKENI. The CDR3 is 11 residues long.

The chain recombines TRBV6-5 with TRBJ2-2; TRBD1 might be the D (5 bases). Looked up from germline, CDR1 is MNHEY and CDR2 is SVGAGI. V lost 8 bases, J lost 2 bases, and 12 bases lay in between. The CDR3 covers 14 residues. The CDR3 DNA sequence: TGTGCCAGCCGCCAGGGATTTAACACCGGGGAGCTGTTTTTT. This codes for CASRQGFNTGELFF.

This clonotype was detected only a few times. This chain connects TRBV4-2 to TRBJ2-6; D possibly corresponds to TRBD2 (5 bases). Trimming took 0 bases from V and 2 from J, leaving 14 bases between them. The CDR3 length is 18 residues. Germline lookup yields CDR1 LGHNA and CDR2 YNFKEQ. This CDR3 reads CASSQDLDWRTGANVLTF. The CDR3 DNA follows: TGTGCCAGCAGCCAAGATTTGGACTGGAGAACTGGGGCCAACGTCCTGACTTTC.

V usage is TRBV20-1 and J usage is TRBJ1-6; TRBD1 is a possible D gene (5 bases). V lost 5 bases to trimming and J lost 8 bases, with 31 bases between them. The germline gives CDR1 DFQATT, CDR2 SNEGSKA (reference sequence). The CDR3 is made up of 19 amino acids. CDR3 amino acids: CSAYVQTQGPGLIDSPLHF. The CDR3 DNA reads TGCAGTGCTTACGTTCAAACTCAGGGCCCCGGCCTCATAGATTCACCCCTCCACTTT.

V and J are TRBV9 and TRBJ2-3; D gene unclear. V lost 0 bases and J lost 4, with 12 bases in between. The CDR3 runs 15 residues. Germline V gene lookup returns CDR1 SGDLS and CDR2 YYNGEE. This CDR3 reads CASSVVGNHADTQYF. CDR3 nucleotide sequence: TGTGCCAGCAGCGTAGTGGGGAACCACGCAGATACGCAGTATTTT.

This clonotype was picked up many times. This rearrangement joins TRBV20-1 to TRBJ1-5; tentative D call: TRBD1 (5 bases). Looked up from germline, CDR1 is DFQATT and CDR2 is SNEGSKA (reference sequence). CDR3 size: 20 residues. V was trimmed by 0 bases and J by 2 bases, leaving 26 bases between them. The CDR3 here is CSARDYLQEISRRGNQPQHF. The CDR3 DNA reads as TGCAGTGCTAGAGACTACCTACAGGAAATTTCTCGCAGGGGCAATCAGCCCCAGCATTTT.

The CDR3 protein is CASSPLVALQGMAFF. The CDR3 region has the DNA TGTGCCAGCAGCCCCCTAGTGGCATTACAGGGCATGGCTTTCTTT. This chain connects TRBV7-2 to TRBJ1-1; weak D call: TRBD1 (6 bases). CDR1 SGHTA and CDR2 FQGNSA come from the germline V gene. The CDR3 totals 15 residues. V was cut by 5 bases and J by 11 bases, with 24 bases left in between.

This clonotype has just a few counts. The J gene is TRBJ2-7, the V gene TRBV3-1; TRBD1 might be the D (6 bases). Germline V gene lookup returns CDR1 LGHDT and CDR2 YNNKEL (reference sequence). The germline V and J ends were trimmed by 4 bases and 2 bases, with 9 bases remaining between them. This CDR3 region has 13 residues. The CDR3 DNA follows: TGTGCCAGCAGCCCCACAGGGACCTACGAGCAGTACTTC. This sequence encodes CASSPTGTYEQYF.

This clonotype appeared a few times. The chain joins TRBV7-2 to TRBJ1-4; the D gene is possibly TRBD1 (5 bases). Deletions cut 5 bases from V and 7 bases from J, with 14 bases between. Germline V gene lookup returns CDR1 SGHTA and CDR2 FQGNSA. The CDR3 is 14 residues long. The CDR3 is CASSLGRRGEKLFF. The CDR3 DNA reads as TGTGCCAGCAGCCTGGGACGGCGCGGTGAAAAACTGTTTTTT. Full variable domain (outside the CDR3, taken from reference TRBV7-2 and TRBJ1-4): GAGVSQSPSNKVTEKGKDVELRCDPISGHTALYWYRQSLGQGLEFLIYFQGNSAPDKSGLPSDRFSAERTGGSVSTLTIQRTQQEDSAVYLCASSLGRRGEKLFFGSGTQLSVL.

This clonotype was observed a few times. The gene calls are TRBV7-9 and TRBJ2-3; 10 bases are shared with TRBD2. The ends lost 5 bases at V and 2 bases at J; junction bases unmatched: 7. There are 16 residues in the CDR3. CDR1 and CDR2 (germline): SEHNR, FQNEAQ (reference sequence). CDR3 sequence (DNA): TGTGCCAGCAGCCTTAGGACTAGCGGCAACACAGATACGCAGTATTTT. As protein: CASSLRTSGNTDTQYF.

The chain combines TRBV12-3 or TRBV12-4 with TRBJ2-7, with 7 bases that match TRBD1. Losses at the gene ends were 5 bases for V and 0 bases for J; bases not matched to a gene: 16. The CDR3 is 18 residues long. CDR3 sequence reads: CASSPQTTQGTSSYEQYV. CDR3 bases: TGTGCCAGCAGTCCCCAGACCACACAGGGGACGAGCTCCTACGAGCAGTACGTC.

The chain uses TRBV20-1 and TRBJ1-2; 8 positions agree with TRBD1. The V gene end was trimmed by 0 bases and the J gene end by 6 bases; junction bases not matched to a gene: 6. Per the germline V gene, CDR1 is DFQATT and CDR2 is SNEGSKA (reference sequence). CDR3 length equals 14 residues. CDR3 amino acids: CSARDGTGPNGYTF. DNA for the CDR3: TGCAGTGCTAGAGATGGGACAGGACCCAATGGCTACACCTTC.

Only a few counts were recorded for this clonotype. CDR3 bases: TGTGCCAGCAGCTTGGTGGAGGAGGTAGCTTTCTTT. Its translation is CASSLVEEVAFF. This chain joins TRBV5-6 and TRBJ1-1; D gene unclear. Trimming left V 0 bases short and J 10 bases short, with 10 bases between. Germline V gene sequence: CDR1 SGHDT, CDR2 YYEEEE. The CDR3 totals 12 residues.

The gene calls are TRBV18 and TRBJ1-6; 8 bases are a match to TRBD1. V lost 4 bases, J lost 9 bases, and 5 bases stayed unmatched. CDR1 KGHSH and CDR2 LQKENI come from the germline V gene. This CDR3 comprises 14 residues. Here the CDR3 reads CASSLGQGVSPLHF. The CDR3 DNA reads TGTGCCAGCTCACTTGGACAGGGAGTTTCACCCCTCCACTTT.

The CDR3 coding sequence is TGTGCCATCAGGGTTGGAGAGACCCAGTACTTC. Protein sequence: CAIRVGETQYF. The rearrangement uses TRBV10-3 and TRBJ2-5; D remains ambiguous. V dropped 6 bases and J dropped 4 bases, with 6 bases sitting between them. Germline values: CDR1 ENHRY, CDR2 SYGVKD. The CDR3 is 11 residues long.

A few counts support this clonotype. The chain has TRBV19 and TRBJ1-1, with D maybe TRBD1 (6 bases). Between the trimmed V and J ends, which lost 7 bases and 5 bases, there was a span of 26 bases. The CDR3 sequence is 17 residues long. Germline V gene data show CDR1 as LNHDA and CDR2 as SQIVND (reference sequence). This CDR3 is CASKNPQVSGAGTEAFF. In DNA, the CDR3 is TGTGCCAGTAAAAATCCACAGGTCTCGGGGGCTGGGACTGAAGCTTTCTTT.

At least ten counts were recorded for this clonotype. The genes are TRBV6-1 and TRBJ2-7; maybe TRBD1 (6 bases). Per the germline V gene, CDR1 is MNHNS and CDR2 is SASEGT. Trimming removed 6 bases from V and 2 bases from J, with 11 bases in between. The CDR3 extends over 13 amino acids. CDR3 loop: CASRGQQTYEQYF. The CDR3 nucleotides read TGTGCCAGCAGAGGACAGCAAACCTACGAGCAGTACTTC.

This clonotype appeared many times. The chain joins TRBV7-2 to TRBJ1-4, with D unclear. This CDR3 contains 13 residues. Trimming stripped 4 bases from V and 5 bases from J, with 8 bases between. Germline lookup yields CDR1 SGHTA and CDR2 FQGNSA. CDR3 protein: CASSSMGNEKLFF. The CDR3 DNA is TGTGCCAGCAGCTCGATGGGAAATGAAAAACTGTTTTTT.

The chain employs TRBV4-1 and TRBJ2-5; 10 bases match TRBD2. Germline CDR1 MGHRA, CDR2 YSYEKL. The V and J ends lost 2 bases and 7 bases, in that order; junction bases with no gene match: 7. CDR3 length: 15 amino acids. Written as DNA, the CDR3 is TGCGCCAGCAGCCAACCTAGCGGGGGCGGGGGGACCCAGTACTTC. As protein: CASSQPSGGGGTQYF.

The chain uses TRBV5-6 and TRBJ1-2; unclear D gene. The CDR3 extends over 13 amino acids. CDR1 and CDR2 (germline): SGHDT, YYEEEE. V was clipped by 2 bases and J by 3 bases, with 8 bases between them. The DNA for the CDR3 is TGTGCCAGCAGCTTCGATTTGGACTATGGCTACACCTTC. Encoded protein: CASSFDLDYGYTF. Using reference TRBV5-6 and TRBJ1-2 for the parts outside the CDR3, the full variable domain is DAGVTQSPTHLIKTRGQQVTLRCSPKSGHDTVSWYQQALGQGPQFIFQYYEEEERQRGNFPDRFSGHQFPNYSSELNVNALLLGDSALYLCASSFDLDYGYTFGSGTRLTVV.

This clonotype has just a few counts. The V gene is TRBV24-1, the J gene TRBJ2-2, with D possibly matching TRBD1 (5 bases). Germline V gives CDR1 KGHDR, CDR2 SFDVKD. Trimming took off 3 bases at V and 5 bases at J, with 9 bases between the two ends. The CDR3 runs to 14 residues. As DNA, the CDR3 is TGTGCCACCAGTGATGCAGGGCGTACCGGGGAGCTGTTTTTT. Protein product: CATSDAGRTGELFF.

This clonotype was seen at least ten times. The chain carries TRBV9 and TRBJ1-1; D not resolved. Trimming removed 0 bases from V and 1 base from J, with 4 bases in between. This CDR3 spans 13 amino acids. Looked up from germline, CDR1 is SGDLS and CDR2 is YYNGEE. The CDR3 is CASSVGRNTEAFF. DNA for the CDR3: TGTGCCAGCAGCGTAGGGAGGAACACTGAAGCTTTCTTT.

This clonotype was seen just once. This rearrangement joins TRBV12-3 or TRBV12-4 to TRBJ1-1; TRBD1 might be the D (5 bases). V gave up 3 bases and J gave up 3 bases, with 14 bases separating them. This CDR3 spans 15 amino acids. In DNA form, the CDR3 reads TGTGCCAGCAGTTTCGGCAGGGCAACGGACACTGAAGCTTTCTTT. It translates to CASSFGRATDTEAFF.

J is TRBJ1-3 and V is TRBV28; D gene unclear. V was pared by 4 bases and J by 9 bases, with 7 bases between. The length of the CDR3 is 11 residues. Germline CDR1 MDHEN, CDR2 SYDVKM. The CDR3 protein is CASSYRSTIYF. CDR3 bases: TGTGCCAGCAGTTACAGAAGCACCATATATTTT.

This clonotype was seen at least ten times. The V gene is TRBV5-1, the J gene TRBJ2-1, with TRBD2 matching over 10 bases. Per the germline V gene, CDR1 is SGHRS and CDR2 is YFSETQ. V shed 4 bases and J 4 bases; nucleotides not matched to a gene: 5. This CDR3 is 15 amino acids long. This chain's CDR3 is CASSHPSGGYNEQFF. CDR3 DNA sequence: TGCGCCAGCAGCCACCCTAGCGGGGGTTACAATGAGCAGTTCTTC.